These T cell receptor beta chains were read from a single sample in a study of shared clonotypes between healthy human individuals. Sequencing was performed with immunoSEQ multiplex PCR; in TCRdb, only in-frame clones are kept and a portion is missing. The sample yields 2 million to 2.5 million clones, roughly 93% seen once. The sequenced material came from naive CD4+ T cells from PBMCs. Receptors originate from a man aged 18 to 29 in good health. Some clones in this sample may be carry-over from other donors' samples. Each CDR3 is given with its conserved first and last residue. The D gene is left open where the match is weak. The size of a clone is reported for some rows only, either as once, few or many, or as a class for expanded clones.

cdr3_length	v_call	clone_size	j_call	d_call	cdr3_nt	cdr3_aa
14	TRBV4-1	NA	TRBJ1-1	NA	TGCGCCAGCAGCCCCTGGGCGGAGAACACTGAAGCTTTCTTT	CASSPWAENTEAFF
11	TRBV29-1	NA	TRBJ2-1	NA	TGCAGCGTTGAAGGCGGGGGCAAGCAGTTCTTC	CSVEGGGKQFF
15	TRBV28	NA	TRBJ2-1	TRBD2	TGTGCCAGCAGCCACGGACTAGCGGGAGCAGATGAGCAGTTCTTC	CASSHGLAGADEQFF
15	TRBV28	once	TRBJ2-7	NA	TGTGCCAGCAGTTTCAGGCAGGGGAACCAGTACGAGCAGTACTTC	CASSFRQGNQYEQYF
17	TRBV4-2	NA	TRBJ1-4	TRBD1	TGTGCCAGCAGCCAACTACCATGGGGACAGGGGGATGAAAAACTGTTTTTT	CASSQLPWGQGDEKLFF
16	TRBV5-8	NA	TRBJ1-2	TRBD1	TGTGCCAGCAGCCCCGCAGGAGGGGGCGCCGACTATGGCTACACCTTC	CASSPAGGGADYGYTF
14	TRBV12-5	NA	TRBJ1-1	TRBD1	TGTGCTAGTGGTTTGGTACAGGGGGCCCCTGAAGCTTTCTTT	CASGLVQGAPEAFF
12	TRBV30	NA	TRBJ2-2	NA	TGTGCCTGGAAGGCTGAGTACGGGGAGCTGTTTTTT	CAWKAEYGELFF
15	TRBV28	NA	TRBJ2-7	TRBD2	TGTGCCAGCACTCGTGCCGCGGGAGCGGCCTACGAGCAGTACTTC	CASTRAAGAAYEQYF
15	TRBV28	NA	TRBJ2-7	TRBD1	TGTGCCAGCAGTTTATTGGACAGGGGGACTATCGAGCAGTACTTC	CASSLLDRGTIEQYF
18	TRBV27	NA	TRBJ2-2	TRBD2	TGTGCCAGCAGTTTAAGGGGACGCGGGAGGGCCGAAACCGGGGAGCTGTTTTTT	CASSLRGRGRAETGELFF
16	TRBV19	once	TRBJ2-6	NA	TGTGCCAGTAGTATTATGCAGCCCTGGCGGGCCAACGTCCTGACTTTC	CASSIMQPWRANVLTF
12	TRBV7-9	NA	TRBJ2-7	NA	TGTGCCAGCAGCCAGGGAGCCTACGAGCAGTACTTC	CASSQGAYEQYF
16	TRBV5-1	NA	TRBJ1-4	NA	TGCGCCAGCAGGGGTCAGGGAGGAATCGGTAATGAAAAACTGTTTTTT	CASRGQGGIGNEKLFF
17	TRBV19	NA	TRBJ2-7	NA	TGTGCCATTCCGCGCTTCGGGGGTGCAGGCAGCCCCTACGAGCAGTACTTC	CAIPRFGGAGSPYEQYF
14	TRBV6-1	NA	TRBJ2-3	TRBD1	TGTGCCAGCAGCTTGGACAGGGGGCGCAGTACGCAGTATTTT	CASSLDRGRSTQYF
14	TRBV2	NA	TRBJ2-7	TRBD1	TGTGCCAGCAGTATGACAGGGATGGCCTACGAGCAGTACTTC	CASSMTGMAYEQYF
13	TRBV5-1	once	TRBJ2-5	NA	TGCGCCAGCAGCTTGGCCTTGGAAGAGACCCAGTACTTC	CASSLALEETQYF
15	TRBV5-1	NA	TRBJ2-5	NA	TGCGCCAGCAGCTTGGTTATGTTTACGGGAGAGACCCAGTACTTC	CASSLVMFTGETQYF
16	TRBV5-1	NA	TRBJ1-1	NA	TGCGCCAGCAGCTTGGTTCAGGGTGCATTAGGCACTGAAGCTTTCTTT	CASSLVQGALGTEAFF
16	TRBV21-1	NA	TRBJ2-1	NA	TGTGCCAGCAGCAAAGAAGCAGTGGGTTCCTACAATGAGCAGTTCTTC	CASSKEAVGSYNEQFF
12	TRBV2	NA	TRBJ2-7	NA	TGTGCCAGCAATCCGCTAACCTACGAGCAGTACTTC	CASNPLTYEQYF
17	TRBV4-2	NA	TRBJ2-2	TRBD2	TGTGCCAGCAGCCAAGGAGGGGCCGCGGGAGCGTCCGGGGAGCTGTTTTTT	CASSQGGAAGASGELFF
15	TRBV2	NA	TRBJ1-4	TRBD1	TGTGCCAGCAGGGGACAGGGTCCGATTAATGAAAAACTGTTTTTT	CASRGQGPINEKLFF
13	TRBV7-3	NA	TRBJ2-2	TRBD2	TGTGCCAGCTCGGGAGGGAACCCCGGGGAGCTGTTTTTT	CASSGGNPGELFF
14	TRBV7-7	NA	TRBJ2-2	NA	TGTGCCAGCAGCTGGGGGGTTGACACCGGGGAGCTGTTTTTT	CASSWGVDTGELFF
17	TRBV6-4	NA	TRBJ2-7	TRBD2	TGTGCCAGCAGTGACCCAACGGGGGGACTAGCGGGAAACGAGCAGTACTTC	CASSDPTGGLAGNEQYF
13	TRBV7-3	NA	TRBJ2-5	TRBD2	TGTGCCAGCAGCTCGACTAGCGAACAGACCCAGTACTTC	CASSSTSEQTQYF
17	TRBV2	once	TRBJ2-1	TRBD2	TGTGCCAGCAGTGAAGTCCCGCGGCTAGCGGTTGACAATGAGCAGTTCTTC	CASSEVPRLAVDNEQFF
15	TRBV7-9	NA	TRBJ2-5	TRBD1	TGTGCCAGCAGCCGATCCACAGGGGCCCAAGAGACCCAGTACTTC	CASSRSTGAQETQYF
11	TRBV9	NA	TRBJ2-4	NA	TGTGCCAGCAGCGTAGGAGGGGTCAAGTACTTC	CASSVGGVKYF
13	TRBV6-5	once	TRBJ1-2	NA	TGTGCCAGCAGCCCCGGACGCCACTATGGCTACACCTTC	CASSPGRHYGYTF
16	TRBV30	NA	TRBJ1-2	TRBD1	TGTGCCTGGAGTGTTTCGGGACAGGGGGGGGCTTATGGCTACACCTTC	CAWSVSGQGGAYGYTF
12	TRBV6-1	NA	TRBJ2-7	NA	TGTGCCAGCACTCAGGACCACTACGAGCAGTACTTC	CASTQDHYEQYF
17	TRBV4-2	NA	TRBJ2-7	TRBD2	TGTGCCAGCAGCCAAGATTGGAGCGGGGACTCCTCCTACGAGCAGTACTTC	CASSQDWSGDSSYEQYF
16	TRBV19	NA	TRBJ2-1	NA	TGTGCCAGTAGTATAGAGGCTAGCGTCTCCTACAATGAGCAGTTCTTC	CASSIEASVSYNEQFF
13	TRBV28	NA	TRBJ2-7	TRBD1	TGTGCCAGCGGGACAGGGCGTACCTACGAGCAGTACTTC	CASGTGRTYEQYF
15	TRBV6-1	once	TRBJ1-5	NA	TGTGCCAGCAGTCTCAGGTTACCTAGCAATCAGCCCCAGCATTTT	CASSLRLPSNQPQHF
11	TRBV7-9	NA	TRBJ2-1	NA	TGTGCCAGCAGCCCCCAGGGCGGGCAGTTCTTC	CASSPQGGQFF
12	TRBV6-6	NA	TRBJ2-7	NA	TGTGCCAGCAGTTACTCTTCCTACGAGCAGTACTTC	CASSYSSYEQYF
15	TRBV29-1	NA	TRBJ2-3	TRBD1	TGCAGCGTTGGCCCGGACAGGGAAAGGACAGATACGCAGTATTTT	CSVGPDRERTDTQYF
13	TRBV7-7	NA	TRBJ2-7	NA	TGTGCCAGCAGCTTTTTAGTGGGCGGCGAGCAGTACTTC	CASSFLVGGEQYF
14	TRBV28	NA	TRBJ1-3	TRBD1	TGTGCCAGCAGGGGAACAGGGGTTGGAAACACCATATATTTT	CASRGTGVGNTIYF
18	TRBV18	NA	TRBJ2-6	TRBD2	TGTGCCAGCTCACAGGGACTAGCGGATCCCTCTGGGGCCAACGTCCTGACTTTC	CASSQGLADPSGANVLTF
16	TRBV28	NA	TRBJ2-1	TRBD2	TGTGCCAGCAGTTCCCTGGGAGCGGGAGGGATCAATGAGCAGTTCTTC	CASSSLGAGGINEQFF
14	TRBV7-2	once	TRBJ2-5	NA	TGTGCCAGCAGGCGGGGCGCCGGGCCGGAGACCCAGTACTTC	CASRRGAGPETQYF
11	TRBV20-1	NA	TRBJ1-2	NA	TGCAGCGCACGCCCGGCGGGAGGCTACACCTTC	CSARPAGGYTF
14	TRBV5-1	NA	TRBJ1-2	TRBD1	TGCGCCAGCAGCTTCACAGGGGCGGACTATGGCTACACCTTC	CASSFTGADYGYTF
15	TRBV6-5	NA	TRBJ2-1	TRBD2	TGTGCCAGCAGACTCAGCGGGAGCATTCACAATGAGCAGTTCTTC	CASRLSGSIHNEQFF
16	TRBV28	once	TRBJ2-6	NA	TGTGCCAGCAGTTTATCCGGGTCCTCTGGGGCCAACGTCCTGACTTTC	CASSLSGSSGANVLTF
14	TRBV7-9	once	TRBJ2-7	NA	TGTGCCAGCAGCTCCAGCAGGCATCTCTACGAGCAGTACTTC	CASSSSRHLYEQYF
15	TRBV5-6	NA	TRBJ1-1	TRBD1	TGTGCCAGCAGCTTGGGACAGGGGGGTTCCACTGAAGCTTTCTTT	CASSLGQGGSTEAFF
16	TRBV5-4	NA	TRBJ1-2	TRBD1	TGTGCCAGCAGCCCCGCATGGACAGGGAAAGACTATGGCTACACCTTC	CASSPAWTGKDYGYTF